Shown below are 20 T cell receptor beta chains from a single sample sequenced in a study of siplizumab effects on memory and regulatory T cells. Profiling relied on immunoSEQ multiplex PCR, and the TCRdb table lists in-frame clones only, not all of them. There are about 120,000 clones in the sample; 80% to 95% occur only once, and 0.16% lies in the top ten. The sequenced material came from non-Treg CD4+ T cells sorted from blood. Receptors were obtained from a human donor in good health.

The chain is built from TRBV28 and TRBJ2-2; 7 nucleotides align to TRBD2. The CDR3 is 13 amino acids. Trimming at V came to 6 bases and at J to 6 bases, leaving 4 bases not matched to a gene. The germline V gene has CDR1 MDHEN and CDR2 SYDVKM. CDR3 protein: CASRGRDAGELFF. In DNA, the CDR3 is TGTGCCAGCAGAGGGAGGGACGCCGGGGAGCTGTTTTTT.

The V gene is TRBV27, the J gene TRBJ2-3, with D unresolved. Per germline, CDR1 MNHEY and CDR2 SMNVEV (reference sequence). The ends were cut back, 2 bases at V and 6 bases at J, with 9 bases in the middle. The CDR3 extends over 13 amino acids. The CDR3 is CASSLDGPDTQYF. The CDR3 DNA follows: TGTGCCAGCAGTTTAGACGGCCCGGATACGCAGTATTTT.

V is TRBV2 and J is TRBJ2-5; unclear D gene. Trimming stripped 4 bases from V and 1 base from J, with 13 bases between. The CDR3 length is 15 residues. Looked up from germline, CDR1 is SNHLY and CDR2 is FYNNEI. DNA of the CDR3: TGTGCCAGCAGTGGAGGATCTGGACCCCAAGAGACCCAGTACTTC. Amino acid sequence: CASSGGSGPQETQYF.

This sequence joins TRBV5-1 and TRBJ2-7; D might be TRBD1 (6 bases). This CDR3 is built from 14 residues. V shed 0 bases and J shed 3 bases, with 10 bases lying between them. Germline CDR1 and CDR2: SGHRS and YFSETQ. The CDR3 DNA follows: TGCGCCAGCAGCTTGGACAGGGTTGACTACGAGCAGTACTTC. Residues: CASSLDRVDYEQYF.

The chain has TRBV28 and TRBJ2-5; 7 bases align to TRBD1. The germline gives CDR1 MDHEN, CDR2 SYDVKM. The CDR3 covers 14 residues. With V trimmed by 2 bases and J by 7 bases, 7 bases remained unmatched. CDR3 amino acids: CASSLGDRRWTQYF. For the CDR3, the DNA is TGTGCCAGCAGTTTAGGGGACAGACGATGGACCCAGTACTTC.

CDR3 amino acids: CASSVVGLAGRDEQYF. CDR3 sequence (DNA): TGTGCCAGCAGCGTAGTCGGCCTAGCGGGGAGAGACGAGCAGTACTTC. This sequence joins TRBV9 and TRBJ2-7, with 9 bases that match TRBD2. This CDR3 is 16 amino acids long. Looked up from germline, CDR1 is SGDLS and CDR2 is YYNGEE. J was trimmed by 5 bases and V by 0 bases; bases with no gene match: 9.

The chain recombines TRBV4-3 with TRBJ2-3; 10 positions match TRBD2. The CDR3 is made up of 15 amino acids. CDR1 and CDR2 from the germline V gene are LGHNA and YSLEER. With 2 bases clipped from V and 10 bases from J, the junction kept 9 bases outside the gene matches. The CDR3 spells CASSQTSGGAYSQYF. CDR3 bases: TGCGCCAGCAGCCAAACAAGCGGGGGGGCTTATTCGCAGTATTTT.

In DNA, the CDR3 is TGTGCCAGCAGCCTCGGACTAGCGGCTTACAATGAGCAGTTCTTC. Protein product: CASSLGLAAYNEQFF. This chain uses TRBV7-2 with TRBJ2-1; 10 bases match TRBD2. Germline V gene sequence: CDR1 SGHTA, CDR2 FQGNSA. J gave up 4 bases and V 5 bases, and 5 bases lay outside the gene matches. The length of the CDR3 is 15 residues.

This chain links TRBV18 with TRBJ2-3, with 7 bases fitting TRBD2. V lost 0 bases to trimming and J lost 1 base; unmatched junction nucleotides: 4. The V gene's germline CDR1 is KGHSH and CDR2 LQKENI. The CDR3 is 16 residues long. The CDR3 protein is CASSPPGGERTDTQYF. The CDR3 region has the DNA TGTGCCAGCTCACCACCGGGAGGGGAACGCACAGATACGCAGTATTTT.

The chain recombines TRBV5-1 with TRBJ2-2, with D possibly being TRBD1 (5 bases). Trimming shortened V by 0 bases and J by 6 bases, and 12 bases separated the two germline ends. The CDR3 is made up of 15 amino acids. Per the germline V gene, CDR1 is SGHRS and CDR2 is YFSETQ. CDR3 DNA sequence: TGCGCCAGCAGCTTGGGGGGCATTAATCCCGGGGAGCTGTTTTTT. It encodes CASSLGGINPGELFF.

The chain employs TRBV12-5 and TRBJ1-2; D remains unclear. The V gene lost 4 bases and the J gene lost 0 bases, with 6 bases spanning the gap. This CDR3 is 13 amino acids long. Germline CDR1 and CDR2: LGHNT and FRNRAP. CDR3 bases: TGTGCTAGTGGTTCGACGACTAACTATGGCTACACCTTC. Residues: CASGSTTNYGYTF.

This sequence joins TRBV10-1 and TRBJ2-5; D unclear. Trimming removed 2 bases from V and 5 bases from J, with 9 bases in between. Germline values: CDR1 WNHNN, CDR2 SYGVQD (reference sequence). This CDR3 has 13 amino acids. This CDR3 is CASSEHPSETQYF. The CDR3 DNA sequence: TGCGCCAGCAGTGAGCACCCCTCGGAGACCCAGTACTTC.

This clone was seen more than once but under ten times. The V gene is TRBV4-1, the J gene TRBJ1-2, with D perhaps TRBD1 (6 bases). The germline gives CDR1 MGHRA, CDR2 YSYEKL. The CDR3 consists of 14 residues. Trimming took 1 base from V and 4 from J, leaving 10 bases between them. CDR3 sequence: CASSQAGQTYGYTF. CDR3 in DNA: TGCGCCAGCAGCCAAGCGGGACAAACCTATGGCTACACCTTC.

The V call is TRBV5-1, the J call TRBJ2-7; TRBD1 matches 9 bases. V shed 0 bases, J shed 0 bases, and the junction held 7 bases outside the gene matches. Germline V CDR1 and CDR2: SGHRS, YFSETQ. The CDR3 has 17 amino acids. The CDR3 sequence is CASSLGLGTGYSYEQYF. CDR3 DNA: TGCGCCAGCAGCTTGGGCCTGGGGACAGGGTACTCCTACGAGCAGTACTTC.

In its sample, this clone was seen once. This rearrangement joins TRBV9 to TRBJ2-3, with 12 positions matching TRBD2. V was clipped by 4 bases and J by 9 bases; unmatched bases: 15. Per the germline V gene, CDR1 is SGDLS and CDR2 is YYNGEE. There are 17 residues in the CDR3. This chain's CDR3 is CASSPRGSSGGAETQYF. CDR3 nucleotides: TGTGCCAGCAGCCCCCGAGGGTCTAGCGGGGGGGCGGAAACGCAGTATTTT.

The CDR3 loop reads CASSRSTDTQYF. The CDR3 DNA reads TGTGCCAGCAGCCGTAGCACAGATACGCAGTATTTT. V usage is TRBV11-3 and J usage is TRBJ2-3; no reliable D call. Trimming left V 5 bases short and J 0 bases short, with 3 bases between. The length of the CDR3 is 12 residues. Per the germline V gene, CDR1 is SGHNT and CDR2 is YENEEA.

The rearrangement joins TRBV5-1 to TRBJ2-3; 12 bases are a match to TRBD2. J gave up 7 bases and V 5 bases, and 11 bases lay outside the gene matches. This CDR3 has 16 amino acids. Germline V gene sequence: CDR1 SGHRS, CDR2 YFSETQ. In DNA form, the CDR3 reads TGCGCCAGCAGTCTGCCCCCTAGCGGGGGGGCGAATACGCAGTATTTT. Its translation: CASSLPPSGGANTQYF. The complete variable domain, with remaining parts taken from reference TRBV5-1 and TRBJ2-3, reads KAGVTQTPRYLIKTRGQQVTLSCSPISGHRSVSWYQQTPGQGLQFLFEYFSETQRNKGNFPGRFSGRQFSNSRSEMNVSTLELGDSALYLCASSLPPSGGANTQYFGPGTRLTVL.

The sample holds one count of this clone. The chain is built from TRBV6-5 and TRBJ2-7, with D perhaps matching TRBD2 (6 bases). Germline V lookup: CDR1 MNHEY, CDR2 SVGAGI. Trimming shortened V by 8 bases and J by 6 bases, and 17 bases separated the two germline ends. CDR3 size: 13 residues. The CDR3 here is CASRWGVDGEQYF. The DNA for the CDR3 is TGTGCCAGCCGGTGGGGGGTGGATGGCGAGCAGTACTTC.

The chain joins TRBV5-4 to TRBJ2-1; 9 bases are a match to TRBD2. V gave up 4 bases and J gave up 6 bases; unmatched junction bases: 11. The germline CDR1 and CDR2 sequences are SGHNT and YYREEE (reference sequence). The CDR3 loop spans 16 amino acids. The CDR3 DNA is TGTGCCAGCAGCCCCCAGGGGGTAGCGGGGGTCAATGAGCAGTTCTTC. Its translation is CASSPQGVAGVNEQFF.

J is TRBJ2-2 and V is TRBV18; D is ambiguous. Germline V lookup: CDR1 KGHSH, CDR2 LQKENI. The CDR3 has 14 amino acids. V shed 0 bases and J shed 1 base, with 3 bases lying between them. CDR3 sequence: CASSPPVNTGELFF. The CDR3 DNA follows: TGTGCCAGCTCACCACCAGTGAACACCGGGGAGCTGTTTTTT.